The T cell receptor beta chain described here comes from a study of blood T cell repertoires in COVID-19. Study-wide background: COVID-19 samples from acute and convalescent phases originated in the United States, Italy and Spain. Sources were T cells, B-cell-depleted T cells, or PBMCs; the material itself was cDNA or gDNA.

Authors' data handling: Amplification from reference gene primers served as the basis for estimated nucleated cell counts. Only in-frame clones appear in the TCRdb table, and some are missing; sequencing was by immunoSEQ multiplex PCR. The V and J calls and clone size are taken from that table; D and trimming were inferred from the DNA. In the table there are roughly 200,000 clones, roughly 86% of which are singletons. The V end lost 2 bases, the J end lost 3 bases, and 5 bases lay between the germline ends. The length of the CDR3 is 13 residues. CDR1 is MNHEY and CDR2 is SVGAGI in the germline V gene.

The sample comprised peripheral blood. The TCR was taken from a man aged 35 to 55 with active or convalescent COVID-19. This chain links TRBV6-5 with TRBJ1-5; no firm D call. This CDR3 reads CASSYGPNQPQHF. The CDR3 DNA follows: TGTGCCAGCAGTTACGGCCCCAATCAGCCCCAGCATTTT.